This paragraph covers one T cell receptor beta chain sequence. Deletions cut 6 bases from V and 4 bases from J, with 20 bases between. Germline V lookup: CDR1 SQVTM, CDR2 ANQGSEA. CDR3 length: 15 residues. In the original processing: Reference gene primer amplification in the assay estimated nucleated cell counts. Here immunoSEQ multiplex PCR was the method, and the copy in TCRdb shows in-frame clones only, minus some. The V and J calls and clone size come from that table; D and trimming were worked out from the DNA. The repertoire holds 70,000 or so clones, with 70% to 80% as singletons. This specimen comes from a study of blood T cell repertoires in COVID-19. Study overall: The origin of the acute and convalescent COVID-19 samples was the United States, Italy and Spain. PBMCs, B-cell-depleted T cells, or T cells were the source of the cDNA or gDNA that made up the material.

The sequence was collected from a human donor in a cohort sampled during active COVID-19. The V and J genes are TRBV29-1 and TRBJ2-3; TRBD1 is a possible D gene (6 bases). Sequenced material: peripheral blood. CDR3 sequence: CSVPTVQGFPDTQYF. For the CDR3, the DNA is TGCAGCGTCCCAACGGTGCAGGGGTTCCCAGATACGCAGTATTTT.